This is a list of T cell receptor beta chains from one sample in a study of regulatory T cells in long-lasting Graves disease. MiXCR, applied by TCRdb to the multiplex PCR reads, yields one record per CDR3 protein. This table holds 700,000 or so distinct CDR3 sequences, about 30% found once. Sequenced here: peripheral blood mononuclear cells (PBMCs), sampled when the disease was refractory, from a patient treated with antithyroid drugs. The source is a female donor with Graves disease. Both conserved end residues are part of each CDR3. The D gene is left open where the match is weak. Size tells how often a clone was seen (once, few, many) or the class of an expanded clone, and some rows leave it out.

V,J,size,D,CDR3,DNA
TRBV20-1,TRBJ1-5,.,.,CSASSSSGSNQPQHF,TGCAGTGCTAGCAGTAGTTCAGGGTCCAATCAGCCCCAGCATTTT
TRBV28,TRBJ1-1,few,TRBD1,CASSTHRGRTEAFF,TGTGCCAGCAGTACTCACAGGGGGCGGACTGAAGCTTTCTTT
TRBV13,TRBJ1-6,.,.,CASSLDQNGSPLHF,TGTGCCAGCAGCTTAGACCAGAACGGTTCACCCCTCCACTTT
TRBV15,TRBJ1-1,many,TRBD1,CATSRGQGWAPEAFF,TGTGCCACCAGCAGAGGACAGGGATGGGCCCCTGAAGCTTTCTTT
TRBV3-1,TRBJ2-6,.,.,CASSQERAGANVLTF,TGTGCCAGCAGCCAAGAGAGGGCCGGGGCCAACGTCCTGACTTTC
TRBV6-1,TRBJ1-5,few,TRBD1,CASSRGGTESFGVYQPQHF,TGTGCCAGCAGTCGGGGGGGGACAGAGTCTTTTGGTGTTTATCAGCCCCAGCATTTT
TRBV12-3/TRBV12-4,TRBJ1-3,.,.,CASTTRGYNTIYF,TGTGCCAGCACTACTCGAGGATACAACACCATATATTTT
TRBV20-1,TRBJ1-1,.,.,CSARGRQVPVLPLMNTEAFF,TGCAGTGCTAGAGGGAGACAGGTTCCAGTTCTTCCCCTAATGAACACTGAAGCTTTCTTT
TRBV6-1,TRBJ2-5,few,.,CASRGSMGTQYF,TGTGCCAGCAGGGGATCGATGGGGACCCAGTACTTC
TRBV20-1,TRBJ1-1,.,TRBD1,CSARDRGSPVAFF,TGCAGTGCTAGGGACAGGGGCTCCCCAGTGGCTTTCTTT
TRBV27,TRBJ2-5,many,TRBD2,CASRGLAGGPGQETQYF,TGTGCCAGCAGGGGACTAGCGGGAGGGCCGGGCCAAGAGACCCAGTACTTC